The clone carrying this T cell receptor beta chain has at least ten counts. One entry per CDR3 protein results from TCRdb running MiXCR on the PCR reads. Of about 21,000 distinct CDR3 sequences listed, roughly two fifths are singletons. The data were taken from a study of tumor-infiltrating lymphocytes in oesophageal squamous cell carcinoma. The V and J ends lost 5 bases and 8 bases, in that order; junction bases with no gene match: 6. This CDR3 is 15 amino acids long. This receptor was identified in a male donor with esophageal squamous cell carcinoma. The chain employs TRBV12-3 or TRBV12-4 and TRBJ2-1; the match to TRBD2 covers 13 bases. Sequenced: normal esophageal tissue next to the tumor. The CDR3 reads CASSQGLAGAHEQFF. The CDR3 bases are TGTGCCAGCAGTCAAGGACTAGCGGGAGCACATGAGCAGTTCTTC.